The 29 T cell receptor beta chains below were found in one sample sequenced in a study of cytomegalovirus exposure and HLA in healthy donors. The PCR contained 60 Vbeta and 13 Jbeta primers. Profiled with immunoSEQ multiplex PCR; TCRdb holds only in-frame clones, not every one. The sample spans 60,000 to 70,000 clones; the ten largest clones claim about a sixth. Source material: PBMCs. The receptors were gathered from a boy aged 10-17 years in good health and CMV-seronegative.

This CDR3 reads CASSEGGVGYNSPLHF. The CDR3 region has the DNA TGTGCCAGCAGTGAAGGGGGGGTCGGCTATAATTCACCCCTCCACTTT. The V and J genes are TRBV6-1 and TRBJ1-6; D is possibly TRBD1 (5 bases). This CDR3 is 16 amino acids long. The ends were cut back, 1 base at V and 3 bases at J, with 10 bases in the middle. The germline V gene has CDR1 MNHNS and CDR2 SASEGT.

The rearrangement links TRBV4-3 to TRBJ1-2; D gene uncertain. This CDR3 is 14 amino acids long. V dropped 4 bases and J dropped 2 bases, with 11 bases sitting between them. Germline CDR1 is LGHNA and CDR2 is YSLEER. CDR3 residues: CASSPGVGNYGYTF. The CDR3 DNA follows: TGCGCCAGCAGCCCCGGGGTAGGGAACTATGGCTACACCTTC.

J is TRBJ2-7 and V is TRBV30; D possibly corresponds to TRBD1 (7 bases). CDR3 length: 19 amino acids. Trimming took off 3 bases at V and 5 bases at J, with 32 bases between the two ends. Germline CDR1 reads GTSNPN; CDR2 reads SVGIG (reference sequence). The CDR3 bases are TGTGCCTGGAGGGGCCTTGTCAGGGGGGAAAGCAGGAACGTCCACGAGCAGTACTTC. The encoded protein is CAWRGLVRGESRNVHEQYF. Together with reference TRBV30 and TRBJ2-7, the CDR3 gives the full variable domain: SQTIHQWPATLVQPVGSPLSLECTVEGTSNPNLYWYRQAAGRGLQLLFYSVGIGQISSEVPQNLSASRPQDRQFILSSKKLLLSDSGFYLCAWRGLVRGESRNVHEQYFGPGTRLTVT.

The genes are TRBV7-9 and TRBJ2-7; 7 nucleotides agree with TRBD1. The CDR3 spans 15 residues. V trimming: 4 bases; J trimming: 1 base; junction bases outside the gene matches: 7. From germline, CDR1 is SEHNR and CDR2 FQNEAQ (reference sequence). CDR3 DNA: TGTGCCAGCAGCTCTCCGGAGACAGGGTCCTACGAGCAGTACTTC. Translated, it gives CASSSPETGSYEQYF.

The chain has TRBV7-2 and TRBJ1-1, with TRBD1 matching 8 bases. CDR3 length: 15 amino acids. The germline V gene has CDR1 SGHTA and CDR2 FQGNSA. V lost 3 bases, J lost 1 base, and 4 bases stayed unmatched. The CDR3 region is CASSFSGQGNTEAFF. CDR3 DNA sequence: TGTGCCAGCAGCTTTTCAGGACAGGGGAACACTGAAGCTTTCTTT.

The chain employs TRBV7-3 and TRBJ2-6; D gene unclear. Germline-derived CDR1 and CDR2 are SGHTA and FQGTGA. The CDR3 runs 14 residues. Trimming left V 7 bases short and J 2 bases short, with 9 bases between. Here the CDR3 reads CASTPTPGANVLTF. The CDR3 DNA reads TGTGCCAGCACTCCAACTCCTGGGGCCAACGTCCTGACTTTC.

The chain employs TRBV25-1 and TRBJ2-7; 7 nucleotides align to TRBD2. V lost 3 bases to trimming and J lost 9 bases; unmatched junction nucleotides: 5. The CDR3 has 12 residues. Germline V gene lookup returns CDR1 MGHDK and CDR2 SYGVNS. The CDR3 DNA sequence: TGTGCCAGCAGTGAGGGGAGGGCGGCGCAGTACTTC. It is translated as CASSEGRAAQYF.

The V gene is TRBV30, the J gene TRBJ1-1; D remains ambiguous. Germline V gene lookup returns CDR1 GTSNPN and CDR2 SVGIG (reference sequence). The V end lost 0 bases, the J end lost 3 bases, and 14 bases lay between the germline ends. This CDR3 comprises 15 residues. The CDR3 loop reads CAWSVLGFGDTEAFF. The CDR3 DNA reads as TGTGCCTGGAGTGTACTGGGTTTCGGAGACACTGAAGCTTTCTTT.

This rearrangement joins TRBV5-1 to TRBJ2-3; tentative D call: TRBD2 (5 bases). Germline V gene data show CDR1 as SGHRS and CDR2 as YFSETQ. This CDR3 is 14 amino acids long. Trimming shortened V by 0 bases and J by 1 base, and 6 bases separated the two germline ends. CDR3 sequence reads: CASSLGERTDTQYF. The CDR3 nucleotides are TGCGCCAGCAGCTTGGGGGAGCGCACAGATACGCAGTATTTT.

For the CDR3, the DNA is TGCGCCAGCAGCTTTCATTCGACAGGAGACTATGGCTACACCTTC. It encodes CASSFHSTGDYGYTF. The rearrangement uses TRBV5-1 and TRBJ1-2, with a possible D match to TRBD1 (6 bases). V lost 2 bases to trimming and J lost 3 bases, with 14 bases between them. Germline V gene lookup returns CDR1 SGHRS and CDR2 YFSETQ. The CDR3 extends over 15 amino acids.

V usage is TRBV30 and J usage is TRBJ2-5; 8 bases are shared with TRBD1. The J call may be mistaken, given a closer DNA end match to TRBJ2-7. The CDR3 extends over 14 amino acids. From germline, CDR1 is GTSNPN and CDR2 SVGIG (reference sequence). This CDR3 is CAWKWQGATYEQYF. The CDR3 bases are TGTGCCTGGAAGTGGCAGGGGGCGACCTACGAGCAGTACTTC.

The gene calls are TRBV10-3 and TRBJ2-6, with D perhaps matching TRBD1 (6 bases). The CDR3 covers 17 residues. Trimming removed 10 bases at V and 0 bases at J, with 19 bases between. Per germline, CDR1 ENHRY and CDR2 SYGVKD. The CDR3, as DNA: TGTGCCACGACCTCGGGACATCCTAACTCTGGGGCCAACGTCCTGACTTTC. It encodes CATTSGHPNSGANVLTF.

The rearrangement uses TRBV2 and TRBJ2-7, with 8 bases matching TRBD2. CDR1 SNHLY and CDR2 FYNNEI come from the germline V gene. Trimming cost V 7 bases and J 2 bases; bases outside gene matches: 4. CDR3 length: 13 residues. As DNA, the CDR3 is TGTGCCAGCACCAGCGGGAGTCCCTACGAGCAGTACTTC. Translated: CASTSGSPYEQYF.

The V and J genes are TRBV18 and TRBJ2-7; 9 bases map to TRBD1. J gave up 5 bases and V 2 bases, and 4 bases lay outside the gene matches. Germline V CDR1 and CDR2: KGHSH, LQKENI. This CDR3 is 14 amino acids long. CDR3 DNA: TGTGCCAGCTCACCAGGGACAGGGCGGGACGAGCAGTACTTC. It yields the protein CASSPGTGRDEQYF.

The V call is TRBV5-1, the J call TRBJ2-5, with TRBD2 matching 14 bases. The germline gives CDR1 SGHRS, CDR2 YFSETQ. This CDR3 region has 18 residues. Unmatched junction bases numbered 12, after V lost 3 bases and J lost 5 bases. The DNA for the CDR3 is TGCGCCAGCAGCTCGACTAGCGGGGGGGCCTGGCGGGAGGAGACCCAGTACTTC. This gives the protein CASSSTSGGAWREETQYF. Full variable domain (remainder filled in from reference TRBV5-1 and TRBJ2-5): KAGVTQTPRYLIKTRGQQVTLSCSPISGHRSVSWYQQTPGQGLQFLFEYFSETQRNKGNFPGRFSGRQFSNSRSEMNVSTLELGDSALYLCASSSTSGGAWREETQYFGPGTRLLVL.

The chain is built from TRBV14 and TRBJ2-7; D might be TRBD1 (6 bases). CDR3 length: 15 residues. Germline CDR1 is SGHDN and CDR2 is FVKESK. Trimming took off 0 bases at V and 2 bases at J, with 11 bases between the two ends. The CDR3 coding sequence is TGTGCCAGCAGCCAAGAAAAGGGGGTAGCCTACGAGCAGTACTTC. Its protein is CASSQEKGVAYEQYF.

This chain uses TRBV14 with TRBJ2-7, with 7 nucleotides matching TRBD2. The CDR3 totals 14 residues. Germline assignment: CDR1 SGHDN and CDR2 FVKESK. With 3 bases clipped from V and 0 bases from J, the junction kept 2 bases outside the gene matches. The CDR3 here is CASSHAGASYEQYF. DNA for the CDR3: TGTGCCAGCAGCCACGCGGGAGCCTCCTACGAGCAGTACTTC. Complete variable domain (other parts from reference TRBV14 and TRBJ2-7): EAGVTQFPSHSVIEKGQTVTLRCDPISGHDNLYWYRRVMGKEIKFLLHFVKESKQDESGMPNNRFLAERTGGTYSTLKVQPAELEDSGVYFCASSHAGASYEQYFGPGTRLTVT.

V usage is TRBV4-1 and J usage is TRBJ1-2; D call uncertain. V dropped 4 bases and J dropped 4 bases, with 19 bases sitting between them. The CDR3 loop spans 16 amino acids. Germline CDR1 MGHRA, CDR2 YSYEKL. The CDR3 DNA follows: TGCGCCAGCAGCCCTAGAGATCGAGAGTCCCTCTATGGCTACACCTTC. Protein product: CASSPRDRESLYGYTF.

V gene TRBV19 combines with J gene TRBJ1-3; D remains ambiguous. This CDR3 has 13 amino acids. The germline V gene has CDR1 LNHDA and CDR2 SQIVND (reference sequence). Trimming took off 9 bases at V and 0 bases at J, with 9 bases between the two ends. The CDR3 DNA reads as TGTGCCAGCGCCAGTTTCTCTGGAAACACCATATATTTT. It translates to CASASFSGNTIYF. The full variable domain, in which reference TRBV19 and TRBJ1-3 provide the parts outside the CDR3, is DGGITQSPKYLFRKEGQNVTLSCEQNLNHDAMYWYRQDPGQGLRLIYYSQIVNDFQKGDIAEGYSVSREKKESFPLTVTSAQKNPTAFYLCASASFSGNTIYFGEGSWLTVV.

This sequence joins TRBV19 and TRBJ2-5; D unresolved. The V gene's germline CDR1 is LNHDA and CDR2 SQIVND (reference sequence). The ends were cut back, 5 bases at V and 4 bases at J, with 11 bases in the middle. This CDR3 contains 13 residues. DNA of the CDR3: TGTGCCAGTAGTTTCGGTAGTATAGAGACCCAGTACTTC. This gives the protein CASSFGSIETQYF.

V and J are TRBV27 and TRBJ1-2, with D tentatively TRBD1 (5 bases). The germline V gene has CDR1 MNHEY and CDR2 SMNVEV (reference sequence). V shed 6 bases and J shed 5 bases, with 16 bases lying between them. This CDR3 is 14 amino acids long. The CDR3 coding sequence is TGTGCCAGCAGCCCAAGCGTCGGGGGGTATGGCTACACCTTC. As protein: CASSPSVGGYGYTF.

J is TRBJ2-3 and V is TRBV5-1; 7 bases are a match to TRBD1. The germline gives CDR1 SGHRS, CDR2 YFSETQ. After removal of 2 bases from V and 0 bases from J, the junction contained 6 bases not matched to a gene. The CDR3 spans 16 residues. CDR3 residues: CASSFWGQRSTDTQYF. CDR3 nucleotides: TGCGCCAGCAGCTTTTGGGGACAGCGTAGCACAGATACGCAGTATTTT.

This rearrangement joins TRBV6-6 to TRBJ1-3, with 8 bases identical to TRBD1. Germline assignment: CDR1 MNHNY and CDR2 SVGAGI (reference sequence). The V segment lost 6 bases and the J segment 7 bases; nucleotides outside the gene matches: 5. The CDR3 extends over 13 amino acids. CDR3 residues: CASSARQGNTIYF. The CDR3 nucleotides read TGTGCCAGCAGCGCCAGACAGGGGAACACCATATATTTT.

The chain uses TRBV30 and TRBJ1-1, with 8 bases lining up with TRBD1. The CDR3 has 13 amino acids. The V gene end was trimmed by 1 base and the J gene end by 11 bases; junction bases not matched to a gene: 9. In germline, CDR1 is GTSNPN, CDR2 SVGIG (reference sequence). CDR3 DNA sequence: TGTGCCTGGAGTGCCGACAGGGGACCGACGGCTTTCTTT. Translation gives CAWSADRGPTAFF. Full variable domain (missing parts from reference TRBV30 and TRBJ1-1): SQTIHQWPATLVQPVGSPLSLECTVEGTSNPNLYWYRQAAGRGLQLLFYSVGIGQISSEVPQNLSASRPQDRQFILSSKKLLLSDSGFYLCAWSADRGPTAFFGQGTRLTVV.

The gene calls are TRBV6-6 and TRBJ2-1; 9 bases align to TRBD2. Germline V CDR1 and CDR2: MNHNY, SVGAGI (reference sequence). V was clipped by 3 bases and J by 4 bases; unmatched bases: 7. CDR3 length: 16 amino acids. The CDR3 reads CASSYPTSGRYNEQFF. The CDR3 DNA sequence: TGTGCCAGCAGTTATCCGACTAGCGGAAGATACAATGAGCAGTTCTTC.

This rearrangement joins TRBV19 to TRBJ1-1; D gene uncertain. This CDR3 contains 14 residues. CDR1 is LNHDA and CDR2 is SQIVND in the germline V gene (reference sequence). With 6 bases removed from V and 1 base from J, the gap between germline ends came to 12 bases. DNA for the CDR3: TGTGCCAGTAGGAGAGAGGGTGCGAACACTGAAGCTTTCTTT. Encoded protein: CASRREGANTEAFF.

The genes are TRBV7-3 and TRBJ1-1; possibly TRBD1 for D (5 bases). Trimming removed 2 bases from V and 1 base from J, with 11 bases in between. This CDR3 is 15 amino acids long. Germline values: CDR1 SGHTA, CDR2 FQGTGA. CDR3 in amino acids: CASSLGSDRNTEAFF. As DNA, the CDR3 is TGTGCCAGCAGCTTAGGTTCCGACAGGAACACTGAAGCTTTCTTT.

On this clone: Its ends do not fully match the called genes, so a read error is possible. The genes are TRBV14 and TRBJ1-2; 9 nucleotides match TRBD1. This CDR3 has 13 residues. Germline V gene lookup returns CDR1 SGHDN and CDR2 FVKESK. CDR3 sequence: CASSQIRTGGIAF. For the CDR3, the DNA is TGTGCCAGCAGCCAAATTCGTACAGGGGGCATCGCCTTC.

V gene TRBV6-5 combines with J gene TRBJ2-2; D remains unclear. In germline, CDR1 is MNHEY, CDR2 SVGAGI. The CDR3 contains 16 residues. The V end was cut by 4 bases, the J end by 5 bases, with 17 bases between. This chain's CDR3 is CASSFITLSRTGELFF. CDR3 sequence (DNA): TGTGCCAGCAGTTTCATTACTTTAAGTAGAACCGGGGAGCTGTTTTTT.